The 12 T cell receptor beta chains below all came from one sample that was sequenced in a study of cytomegalovirus exposure and HLA in healthy donors. PCR amplification relied on 60 Vbeta primers (plus 13 Jbeta primers). TCRdb's copy holds only in-frame clones and misses some; the assay was immunoSEQ multiplex PCR. The profile shows 150,000 to 200,000 clones, approximately 80% of them singletons. Material for sequencing was PBMCs. These receptors were obtained from a woman between 40 and 55 years old in good health and CMV-seropositive.

The chain combines TRBV6-5 with TRBJ1-4; D not resolved. This CDR3 has 13 residues. Germline V gene lookup returns CDR1 MNHEY and CDR2 SVGAGI. V was cut by 5 bases and J by 8 bases, with 12 bases left in between. CDR3 sequence: CASSRGQREKLFF. DNA of the CDR3: TGTGCCAGCAGTCGAGGGCAGCGAGAAAAACTGTTTTTT.

V usage is TRBV21-1 and J usage is TRBJ2-1; TRBD2 is taken as the D call from the table, unchecked against the DNA. TRBV21-1 is assigned pseudogene status. This CDR3 spans 18 amino acids. Written as DNA, the CDR3 is TGTGCCAGCAGCAAAGCCTATCGACTAGCGGAGTCCTACAATGAGCAGTTCTTC. As protein: CASSKAYRLAESYNEQFF.

The J gene is TRBJ1-2, the V gene TRBV4-3; tentatively, D is TRBD1 (6 bases). The CDR3 loop spans 18 amino acids. The V gene's germline CDR1 is LGHNA and CDR2 YSLEER. Trimming took off 0 bases at V and 1 base at J, with 18 bases between the two ends. CDR3 loop: CASSQDLGAGALNYGYTF. In DNA form, the CDR3 reads TGCGCCAGCAGCCAAGATTTAGGGGCGGGGGCCCTTAACTATGGCTACACCTTC.

This chain connects TRBV21-1 to TRBJ2-5; TRBD2, the D gene given by the table, was not confirmed from the DNA. TRBV21-1 is a known pseudogene. The CDR3 runs 18 residues. CDR3 region: CASSNFLQPDPRGRPQYF. CDR3 DNA sequence: TGTGCCAGCAGCAATTTTTTACAGCCGGATCCCCGGGGGAGACCCCAGTACTTC.

The chain combines TRBV4-3 with TRBJ2-1; D is uncertain. The CDR3 length is 14 residues. V lost 1 base to trimming and J lost 4 bases, with 8 bases between them. Germline V lookup: CDR1 LGHNA, CDR2 YSLEER. This chain's CDR3 is CASSQASRYNEQFF. The DNA of the CDR3 is TGCGCCAGCAGCCAAGCCTCCAGATACAATGAGCAGTTCTTC.

The chain recombines TRBV5-6 with TRBJ2-2; 7 bases are shared with TRBD1. The CDR3 totals 15 residues. Germline V CDR1 and CDR2: SGHDT, YYEEEE. Trimming cost V 2 bases and J 2 bases; bases outside gene matches: 3. CDR3: CASSFWDRNTGELFF. In nucleotides, the CDR3 is TGTGCCAGCAGCTTTTGGGACAGAAACACCGGGGAGCTGTTTTTT.

There are a few counts of this clone. This chain joins TRBV21-1 and TRBJ2-3; TRBD1, the D gene given by the table, was not confirmed from the DNA. TRBV21-1 is shown as a pseudogene. The CDR3 extends over 12 amino acids. This CDR3 reads CASSYRRDTQYF. The CDR3 coding sequence is TGTGCCAGCAGCTACCGCAGGGATACGCAGTATTTT.

This clone was counted between two and nine times. V is TRBV2 and J is TRBJ1-1; the match to TRBD1 covers 7 bases. CDR1 and CDR2 from the germline V gene are SNHLY and FYNNEI. After removal of 0 bases from V and 8 bases from J, the junction contained 0 bases not matched to a gene. The CDR3 covers 12 residues. The CDR3 reads CASSEAGQEAFF. The CDR3, as DNA: TGTGCCAGCAGTGAAGCGGGACAGGAAGCTTTCTTT.

This clone occurred a few times. The chain uses TRBV19 and TRBJ2-5; D unclear. Germline values: CDR1 LNHDA, CDR2 SQIVND (reference sequence). The CDR3 loop spans 13 amino acids. Trimming stripped 6 bases from V and 2 bases from J, with 10 bases between. The CDR3 region has the DNA TGTGCCAGTAGCCGACTGGAGCAAGAGACCCAGTACTTC. This encodes CASSRLEQETQYF.

This rearrangement joins TRBV6-1 to TRBJ2-5, with no clear D. CDR3 length: 11 residues. Germline V CDR1 and CDR2: MNHNS, SASEGT. Trimming removed 7 bases at V and 1 base at J, with 4 bases between. CDR3 residues: CASTIQETQYF. The CDR3 DNA reads as TGTGCCAGCACTATCCAAGAGACCCAGTACTTC.

The genes are TRBV7-2 and TRBJ2-3; weak D call: TRBD2 (5 bases). Trimming removed 3 bases from V and 2 bases from J, with 15 bases in between. The CDR3 sequence is 16 residues long. Germline assignment: CDR1 SGHTA and CDR2 FQGNSA. In DNA form, the CDR3 reads TGTGCCAGCAGCTTGTCCCACCAGCGGTACACAGATACGCAGTATTTT. It codes for CASSLSHQRYTDTQYF.

The chain carries TRBV4-2 and TRBJ2-3; 11 positions agree with TRBD2. V trimming: 4 bases; J trimming: 0 bases; junction bases outside the gene matches: 3. There are 16 residues in the CDR3. Germline CDR1 reads LGHNA; CDR2 reads YNFKEQ. The CDR3, as DNA: TGTGCCAGCAGCCTGACTAGCGGGACTAGCACAGATACGCAGTATTTT. It is translated as CASSLTSGTSTDTQYF.